The entry below gives a single T cell receptor (beta chain) sequence along with its context. This sample stems from a study of shared clonotypes between healthy human individuals. Clones were sequenced by immunoSEQ multiplex PCR, and TCRdb holds only the in-frame ones, with some missing. The table shows 1,400,000 or so clones, with 98% to 99% occurring only once. The source of this sequence is a man aged 30 to 39 in good health. The source material was naive CD4+ T cells sorted from blood. The sample's subset: CD45RA+ positively selected.

The CDR3 sequence is CASSIDGTVTYEQYF. The DNA of the CDR3 is TGTGCCAGTAGTATAGACGGGACGGTTACCTACGAGCAGTACTTC. This rearrangement joins TRBV19 to TRBJ2-7; D may correspond to TRBD1 or TRBD2 (5 bases each). V was trimmed by 0 bases and J by 2 bases, leaving 11 bases between them. Germline loops: CDR1 LNHDA, CDR2 SQIVND (reference sequence). The CDR3 is 15 residues long.